The 20 T cell receptor beta chains reported below all come from one sample, sequenced in a study of identical twins. TCRdb re-called the 5' RACE reads through MiXCR, storing one row per CDR3 protein. Of about 790,000 distinct CDR3 sequences in the sample, about 20% were seen once. These same data were also listed under a study on T cells expressing NK-cell markers.

Sequencing was carried out using PBMCs. Every receptor here comes from a young woman in good health.

This clonotype appeared many times. The V call is TRBV29-1, the J call TRBJ1-2, with D possibly being TRBD1 (6 bases). CDR3 length: 13 residues. Germline V gene lookup returns CDR1 SQVTM and CDR2 ANQGSEA. V lost 6 bases and J lost 1, with 12 bases in between. The CDR3 is CSVQPGDNYGYTF. The CDR3 DNA follows: TGCAGCGTGCAACCAGGGGATAACTATGGCTACACCTTC.

This chain connects TRBV15 to TRBJ2-7; D not resolved. V lost 0 bases to trimming and J lost 0 bases, with 12 bases between them. The germline CDR1 and CDR2 sequences are LNHNV and YYDKDF (reference sequence). The CDR3 is 16 residues long. The CDR3 region is CATSREGSQISYEQYF. CDR3 nucleotides: TGTGCCACCAGCAGAGAAGGTTCACAGATCTCCTACGAGCAGTACTTC.

The DNA of the CDR3 is TGTGCCAGCAGTTACTCAGGGACTTTTTCTTCCTACAATGAGCAGTTCTTC. It is translated as CASSYSGTFSSYNEQFF. This sequence joins TRBV6-2 or TRBV6-3 and TRBJ2-1; maybe TRBD2 (6 bases). The ends were cut back, 0 bases at V and 1 base at J, with 13 bases in the middle. The CDR3 consists of 17 residues. Germline CDR1 and CDR2: MNHEY and SVGEGT.

V usage is TRBV5-4 and J usage is TRBJ2-1; 10 nucleotides line up with TRBD1. CDR1 and CDR2 (germline): SGHNT, YYREEE (reference sequence). V lost 4 bases to trimming and J lost 3 bases; unmatched junction nucleotides: 7. There are 16 residues in the CDR3. The DNA for the CDR3 is TGTGCCAGCAGCCCAACCGGGACAGGGGACTACAATGAGCAGTTCTTC. Translated: CASSPTGTGDYNEQFF.

The V call is TRBV20-1, the J call TRBJ2-1; 8 bases align to TRBD2. CDR1 DFQATT and CDR2 SNEGSKA come from the germline V gene (reference sequence). CDR3 length: 15 amino acids. V was pared by 6 bases and J by 0 bases, with 7 bases of the junction left unmatched. The CDR3 is CSATSGGLSYNEQFF. The CDR3 DNA reads as TGCAGTGCAACAAGCGGGGGCCTCTCCTACAATGAGCAGTTCTTC.

This chain uses TRBV20-1 with TRBJ2-2, with D tentatively TRBD2 (6 bases). V lost 5 bases and J lost 3, with 10 bases in between. This CDR3 has 13 amino acids. The germline CDR1 and CDR2 sequences are DFQATT and SNEGSKA (reference sequence). This CDR3 reads CSADGGYTGELFF. Here the CDR3 DNA reads TGCAGTGCTGACGGGGGATACACCGGGGAGCTGTTTTTT.

The chain couples TRBV12-3 or TRBV12-4 to TRBJ1-5; no firm D call. Trimming took 2 bases from V and 7 from J, leaving 9 bases between them. The CDR3 consists of 13 residues. As DNA, the CDR3 is TGTGCCAGCAGTTTATCCCCCCTCCAGCCCCAGCATTTT. Translated: CASSLSPLQPQHF.

The chain joins TRBV12-3 or TRBV12-4 to TRBJ2-5, with 8 positions matching TRBD1. CDR3 length equals 15 residues. J was trimmed by 5 bases and V by 6 bases; bases with no gene match: 11. The CDR3 DNA is TGTGCCAGCAGCCTAGAACAGGGGGGTCTGGAGACCCAGTACTTC. It yields the protein CASSLEQGGLETQYF.

The chain recombines TRBV2 with TRBJ2-7, with D possibly being TRBD1 or TRBD2 (5 bases each). The CDR3 sequence is 14 residues long. Germline CDR1 SNHLY, CDR2 FYNNEI. Trimming pared 7 bases from V and 0 bases from J, leaving 13 bases between. As DNA, the CDR3 is TGTGCCAGCAACCGGGACGGAAACTCCTACGAGCAGTACTTC. Translating gives CASNRDGNSYEQYF.

The genes are TRBV11-2 and TRBJ2-1; 7 bases fit TRBD1. This CDR3 is 19 amino acids long. The trim removed 4 bases at V and 2 bases at J, leaving 17 bases unmatched. Germline-derived CDR1 and CDR2 are SGHAT and FQNNGV. The CDR3 sequence is CASSSTLWGWGTAYNEQFF. In DNA, the CDR3 is TGTGCCAGCAGCTCCACCTTGTGGGGTTGGGGGACAGCCTACAATGAGCAGTTCTTC.

The J gene is TRBJ2-2, the V gene TRBV20-1; 9 nucleotides agree with TRBD1. The CDR3 is 14 amino acids. Germline CDR1 reads DFQATT; CDR2 reads SNEGSKA (reference sequence). After removal of 7 bases from V and 5 bases from J, the junction contained 8 bases not matched to a gene. DNA of the CDR3: TGCAGTGTTTTACTGGGACAGGGTACCGGGGAGCTGTTTTTT. It translates to CSVLLGQGTGELFF.

V is TRBV5-1 and J is TRBJ2-7; TRBD1 agrees at 12 bases. Trimming cost V 5 bases and J 6 bases; bases outside gene matches: 6. Germline-derived CDR1 and CDR2 are SGHRS and YFSETQ. The CDR3 totals 14 residues. The CDR3 is CASRTGQGAFEQYF. CDR3 sequence (DNA): TGCGCCAGCAGAACGGGACAGGGGGCCTTCGAGCAGTACTTC.

This clonotype was seen only a few times. The chain employs TRBV29-1 and TRBJ1-1; D not resolved. The germline V and J ends were trimmed by 1 base and 0 bases, with 15 bases remaining between them. Germline V gives CDR1 SQVTM, CDR2 ANQGSEA. CDR3 length: 16 amino acids. The CDR3 is CSVEGSASGMNTEAFF. The DNA of the CDR3 is TGCAGCGTTGAAGGTTCGGCGTCGGGCATGAACACTGAAGCTTTCTTT.

The DNA for the CDR3 is TGTGCCACCAGTGCGAACAGGGGGAGAGATACGCAGTATTTT. Its translation is CATSANRGRDTQYF. The chain recombines TRBV24-1 with TRBJ2-3; 8 bases align to TRBD1. Germline CDR1 and CDR2: KGHDR and SFDVKD. Trimming took 5 bases from V and 5 from J; bases not matched to a gene: 5. The length of the CDR3 is 14 residues.

The sample holds a few counts of this clonotype. V and J are TRBV5-5 and TRBJ2-7; D not resolved. CDR1 and CDR2 (germline): SGHKS, YYEKEE (reference sequence). The CDR3 is 14 residues long. V lost 5 bases and J lost 2, with 14 bases in between. The CDR3 loop is CASRRVGRPYEQYF. The CDR3 region has the DNA TGTGCCAGCAGAAGGGTTGGCAGGCCCTACGAGCAGTACTTC. Full variable domain (outside the CDR3, taken from reference TRBV5-5 and TRBJ2-7): DAGVTQSPTHLIKTRGQQVTLRCSPISGHKSVSWYQQVLGQGPQFIFQYYEKEERGRGNFPDRFSARQFPNYSSELNVNALLLGDSALYLCASRRVGRPYEQYFGPGTRLTVT.

The chain uses TRBV6-5 and TRBJ1-2; perhaps TRBD1 as D (6 bases). Trimming removed 2 bases at V and 4 bases at J, with 17 bases between. CDR1 and CDR2 from the germline V gene are MNHEY and SVGAGI. The CDR3 is 16 amino acids. Here the CDR3 reads CASSYGGPADPYGYTF. DNA of the CDR3: TGTGCCAGCAGTTACGGGGGCCCGGCGGACCCCTATGGCTACACCTTC.

This clonotype has more than one count but fewer than ten. The V and J genes are TRBV7-9 and TRBJ1-1; TRBD1 might be the D (5 bases). Germline loops: CDR1 SEHNR, CDR2 FQNEAQ (reference sequence). The CDR3 runs to 14 residues. V dropped 5 bases and J dropped 4 bases, with 14 bases sitting between them. CDR3 region: CASSLPLRGTEAFF. CDR3 in DNA: TGTGCCAGCAGCCTGCCCCTAAGGGGCACTGAAGCTTTCTTT.

The chain links TRBV11-2 to TRBJ2-7; D is perhaps TRBD1 or TRBD2 (5 bases each). This CDR3 has 15 residues. Looked up from germline, CDR1 is SGHAT and CDR2 is FQNNGV. The V gene lost 2 bases and the J gene lost 6 bases, with 17 bases spanning the gap. CDR3 coding DNA: TGTGCCAGCAGCTTACGGAGAAGGGGAGAGGGCGAGCAGTACTTC. It encodes CASSLRRRGEGEQYF.

The chain couples TRBV6-2 or TRBV6-3 to TRBJ2-7, with D perhaps given as TRBD1 or TRBD2 (5 bases each). Trimming stripped 7 bases from V and 2 bases from J, with 18 bases between. The CDR3 loop spans 15 amino acids. Germline CDR1 reads MNHEY; CDR2 reads SVGEGT. The CDR3 sequence: CASIGGGERAYEQYF. Written as DNA, the CDR3 is TGTGCCAGCATTGGGGGTGGGGAGCGAGCCTACGAGCAGTACTTC.

V and J are TRBV6-5 and TRBJ1-5; the D is unclear. Germline V gene lookup returns CDR1 MNHEY and CDR2 SVGAGI. The V end was cut by 4 bases, the J end by 2 bases, with 15 bases between. The CDR3 has 16 amino acids. The CDR3 spells CASSSGRRGGNQPQHF. The CDR3 DNA follows: TGTGCCAGCAGTTCCGGACGTCGCGGAGGCAATCAGCCCCAGCATTTT.